This T cell receptor (beta chain) was identified during a study of CD8 T cells in Susac syndrome. Germline loops: CDR1 SGHVS, CDR2 FQNEAQ. V was trimmed by 5 bases and J by 7 bases, leaving 9 bases between them. The CDR3 has 11 residues. Random hexamers were used to reverse transcribe an amount of about 0.45 to 1 ug RNA. Amplification of TCR beta CDR3 by immunoSEQ multiplex PCR spanned 54 Vbeta and 13 Jbeta. MiXCR, applied by TCRdb to the immunoSEQ multiplex PCR reads, yields one record per CDR3 protein. Of about 150,000 distinct CDR3 sequences detected, nearly 97% appear once; the ten largest clones hold 0.13% to 0.15%. CD8+ and CD4+ T cells circulating in blood were sequenced for TCR beta.

The receptor comes from a human donor with multiple sclerosis. Input material: CD8+ T cells from PBMCs. The J gene is TRBJ2-7, the V gene TRBV7-8; D remains ambiguous. CDR3: CASSDDTEQYF. The CDR3 nucleotides read TGTGCCAGCAGCGACGACACAGAGCAGTACTTC.